This record concerns one T cell receptor (beta chain) sequence. These data come from a study of metastatic and nonmetastatic thyroid tumors. MiXCR was used by TCRdb to re-call the PCR reads. The sample has 7,000 or so clones, roughly a third seen once. V shed 4 bases and J 3 bases; nucleotides not matched to a gene: 7. Germline lookup yields CDR1 SGDLS and CDR2 YYNGEE. The CDR3 sequence is 16 residues long. No treatment of any kind had been given to any patient before thyroid surgery. The chain carries TRBV9 and TRBJ2-1; 10 bases agree with TRBD2. The sequence derives from a female donor with papillary thyroid cancer or a benign thyroid nodule (not recorded which). Some clones in this sample may be carry-over from other donors' samples. The sequencing sample was made of adjacent normal tissue. The CDR3 bases are TGTGCCAGCAGCATATTTAGCGGGAGGTACTACAATGAGCAGTTCTTC. Protein sequence: CASSIFSGRYYNEQFF.